These T cell receptor beta chains were read from a single sample in a study of blood T cell repertoires in COVID-19. Measured with immunoSEQ multiplex PCR; TCRdb has only the in-frame clones, and not every one. The sample carries about 400,000 clones, approximately 87% recorded once. Sample: PBMCs or T cells enriched from blood (not recorded which). These receptors were collected from a woman between 50 and 59 years old who had recovered from COVID-19. CDR3s include the opening cysteine and the closing phenylalanine or tryptophan. The order of the fields is D gene, V gene, J gene, clone size, CDR3 length, CDR3 DNA, CDR3 protein. D genes are given only for firm matches. The size entry is marked missing in some rows and otherwise reads once, few, many or a size class.

.	TRBV4-1	TRBJ2-1	.	14	TGCGCCAGCAGTCTTCCCCGCGGAAACAATGAGCAGTTCTTC	CASSLPRGNNEQFF
.	TRBV5-8	TRBJ1-5	.	16	TGTGCCAGCAGCTTGACAGGCCTCTTTAGCAATCAGCCCCAGCATTTT	CASSLTGLFSNQPQHF
.	TRBV7-3	TRBJ2-3	.	16	TGTGCCAGCAGCTTATCAGGGGGGCCCGTGACAGATACGCAGTATTTT	CASSLSGGPVTDTQYF
.	TRBV4-1	TRBJ1-6	.	13	TGCGCCAGCAGCCTAAACAGGGTATCACCCCTCCACTTT	CASSLNRVSPLHF
TRBD2	TRBV18	TRBJ2-1	.	17	TGTGCCAGCTCACCAGTTATGACTAGCGGGGCGGCAAGTGAGCAGTTCTTC	CASSPVMTSGAASEQFF
.	TRBV25-1	TRBJ2-2	.	13	TGTGCCAGCAGTGAAATATACACCGGGGAGCTGTTTTTT	CASSEIYTGELFF
.	TRBV5-4	TRBJ1-2	.	17	TGTGCCAGCAGCTGGGGCGGGGTAGGCACCTCTAACTATGGCTACACCTTC	CASSWGGVGTSNYGYTF
.	TRBV7-2	TRBJ2-5	.	15	TGTGCCAGCAGCTTCCCCCTCCGGGATCAAGAGACCCAGTACTTC	CASSFPLRDQETQYF
TRBD2	TRBV19	TRBJ2-1	.	15	TGTGCCAGTAGTACTCAGCGGGGGACCTACAATGAGCAGTTCTTC	CASSTQRGTYNEQFF
TRBD1	TRBV5-4	TRBJ1-1	.	14	TGTGCCAGCAGACGACAGGGGGCTACGGGTCGGGCTTTCTTT	CASRRQGATGRAFF
.	TRBV27	TRBJ1-1	.	13	TGTGCCAGCAGTTTAACAGTAAACACTGAAGCTTTCTTT	CASSLTVNTEAFF
.	TRBV10-3	TRBJ1-2	.	16	TGTGCCATCAGTGAGTCGATGGGGCGGGGTAACTATGGCTACACCTTC	CAISESMGRGNYGYTF
TRBD1	TRBV4-1	TRBJ2-1	.	14	TGCGCCAGCAGCCAAGTGGGACAGTCCGGTGAGCAGTTCTTC	CASSQVGQSGEQFF
.	TRBV29-1	TRBJ1-1	.	14	TGCAGCGGCCGGAAGGCAGCGGAGAACACTGAAGCTTTCTTT	CSGRKAAENTEAFF
.	TRBV9	TRBJ1-4	.	15	TGTGCCAGCAGCCTAACTGGGGCGACTAATGAAAAACTGTTTTTT	CASSLTGATNEKLFF
TRBD2	TRBV5-1	TRBJ2-1	once	14	TGCGCCAGCACCGAAGCGGGGGGGTTCAATGAGCAGTTCTTC	CASTEAGGFNEQFF
TRBD1	TRBV28	TRBJ1-6	.	16	TGTGCCAGCAGTCCGGACAGGGTGTCTGGTAATTCACCCCTCCACTTT	CASSPDRVSGNSPLHF
TRBD1	TRBV10-3	TRBJ2-7	.	15	TGTGCCATCAGTGAGCCGGGACAGGGGACCTACGAGCAGTACTTC	CAISEPGQGTYEQYF
TRBD1	TRBV28	TRBJ1-2	.	15	TGTGCCAGCAGTTCTAAGGCGACAGGGGCCTATGGCTACACCTTC	CASSSKATGAYGYTF
TRBD2	TRBV28	TRBJ2-1	.	16	TGTGCCAGCAGCCTGGGACTAGCGGGGAACTACAATGAGCAGTTCTTC	CASSLGLAGNYNEQFF
.	TRBV18	TRBJ2-1	.	15	TGTGCCAGCTCACCCCCGATGGGGCAGGGCAATGAGCAGTTCTTC	CASSPPMGQGNEQFF
.	TRBV30	TRBJ2-7	.	14	TGTGCCTGGAGTGTACTGGGGGGTTCGTGGGGGCAGTACTTC	CAWSVLGGSWGQYF
.	TRBV28	TRBJ1-1	.	11	TGTGCCAGCAGGTCCCTACGCAATTCTTTCTTT	CASRSLRNSFF
.	TRBV4-2	TRBJ2-7	.	14	TGTGCCAGCAGCCAGTGGGCCCTAACCTACGAGCAGTACTTC	CASSQWALTYEQYF
TRBD1	TRBV7-2	TRBJ1-2	.	14	TGTGCCAGCAGCTCAGGGGGCAGCGACTATGGCTACACCTTC	CASSSGGSDYGYTF
TRBD1	TRBV7-6	TRBJ2-7	few	14	TGTGCCAGCAGCTTAGGGACAGGGGCATACGAGCAGTACTTC	CASSLGTGAYEQYF
.	TRBV5-8	TRBJ2-7	.	17	TGTGCCAGCAGCCGCAAGGAGGCCTCGTTTTCGGACTACGAGCAGTACTTC	CASSRKEASFSDYEQYF
.	TRBV9	TRBJ1-1	.	15	TGTGCCAGCAGCGTACAGGGTACTTACCGATCTGAAGCTTTCTTT	CASSVQGTYRSEAFF
.	TRBV19	TRBJ1-5	.	13	TGTGCCAGTAGTACCCAGATCAATCAGCCCCAGCATTTT	CASSTQINQPQHF
.	TRBV19	TRBJ1-1	once	18	TGTGCCAGTAGTATATGGCCCGGGGGAGGGGATATGAACACTGAAGCTTTCTTT	CASSIWPGGGDMNTEAFF
TRBD1	TRBV6-5	TRBJ2-2	.	15	TGTGCCAGCAGGTTGACAGGGGGCAAGGACGGGGAGCTGTTTTTT	CASRLTGGKDGELFF
TRBD1	TRBV28	TRBJ1-1	.	14	TGTGCCAGCAGAAACAGGGGGCAAAACACTGAAGCTTTCTTT	CASRNRGQNTEAFF
.	TRBV28	TRBJ2-7	few	14	TGTGCCAGCAGTCCCGAACAGAATTCCTACGAGCAGTACTTC	CASSPEQNSYEQYF
.	TRBV11-2	TRBJ1-1	.	14	TGTGCCAGCAGCTTAGGGGGACACCACACTGAAGCTTTCTTT	CASSLGGHHTEAFF
TRBD1	TRBV6-5	TRBJ1-2	.	13	TGTGCCAGCAGAGGACAGGGCTATGGTGGCTACACCTTC	CASRGQGYGGYTF
TRBD1	TRBV18	TRBJ1-5	.	16	TGTGCCAGCTCACCACCTATGGGGCAGGGGGATCAGCCCCAGCATTTT	CASSPPMGQGDQPQHF
.	TRBV3-1/TRBV3-2	TRBJ2-5	.	13	TGTGCCAGCAGCCCAGGACAGAAAGAGACCCAGTACTTC	CASSPGQKETQYF
.	TRBV30	TRBJ1-2	.	14	TGTGCCTGGAGAGGACCGCTAGAGGGATATGGCTACACCTTC	CAWRGPLEGYGYTF
TRBD1	TRBV27	TRBJ1-2	.	14	TGTGCCAGCAGTTCCGAGACAGGGTTGGATGGCTACACCTTC	CASSSETGLDGYTF
.	TRBV5-1	TRBJ2-3	.	16	TGCGCCAGCAGCTATGGGTATGGGAGGAGCACAGATACGCAGTATTTT	CASSYGYGRSTDTQYF
.	TRBV6-6	TRBJ2-6	once	16	TGTGCCAGCAGTCGACCCACGAGCTCTGGGGCCAACGTCCTGACTTTC	CASSRPTSSGANVLTF
TRBD1	TRBV18	TRBJ2-7	.	14	TGTGCCAGCTCATCGACAGGGGGTTCCTACGAGCAGTACTTC	CASSSTGGSYEQYF
TRBD2	TRBV11-2	TRBJ2-2	.	18	TGTGCCAGCAGCTCTAGATACCCTGGCCTAGCGGGCCTGAGGGAGCTGTTTTTT	CASSSRYPGLAGLRELFF
TRBD1	TRBV7-8	TRBJ2-7	.	15	TGTGCCAGCAGCTTAATCGCGACAGGGATTTACGAGCAGTACTTC	CASSLIATGIYEQYF
.	TRBV3-1/TRBV3-2	TRBJ1-1	.	14	TGTGCCAGTAGCCTAGGGGATCTTCGGACTGAAGCTTTCTTT	CASSLGDLRTEAFF
TRBD1	TRBV7-9	TRBJ1-1	.	16	TGTGCCAGCAGCCCGAGACAGGGGGTCATGAACACTGAAGCTTTCTTT	CASSPRQGVMNTEAFF
TRBD2	TRBV15	TRBJ2-1	.	15	TGTGCCACCAGCACTCTAGCGGGGGGGCCTGATGAGCAGTTCTTC	CATSTLAGGPDEQFF
.	TRBV21-1	TRBJ2-7	.	17	TGTGCCAGCAGCAAAGGGGTCAGCGACTTACCTTCCTACGAGCAGTACTTC	CASSKGVSDLPSYEQYF
TRBD2	TRBV28	TRBJ2-3	.	16	TGTGCCAGCAGCCCTCGACTAGCGGGCTTAATGGATACGCAGTATTTT	CASSPRLAGLMDTQYF
TRBD2	TRBV6-1	TRBJ2-2	.	15	TGTGCCAGCAGTGAAATGCGGGGGGGAACCGGGGAGCTGTTTTTT	CASSEMRGGTGELFF
.	TRBV12-3/TRBV12-4	TRBJ1-4	once	13	TGTGCCAGCAGTTTAGCGTCAGGAGAAAAACTGTTTTTT	CASSLASGEKLFF
.	TRBV18	TRBJ2-5	.	14	TGTGCCAGCTCACCACCGGGTGCGGCGGAGACCCAGTACTTC	CASSPPGAAETQYF
TRBD1	TRBV15	TRBJ2-2	.	15	TGTGCCACCAGCAGAGGGACAGGGTTGACCGGGGAGCTGTTTTTT	CATSRGTGLTGELFF